One and the same sample provided the 5 T cell receptor beta chains below, sequenced in a study of blood T cell repertoires in COVID-19. Sequenced by immunoSEQ multiplex PCR; TCRdb stores in-frame clones only, minus some. Of over 45,000 clones in the sample, roughly 77% are singletons; the top ten hold about 18%. The sample comprised peripheral blood. The receptors derive from a human donor with active or convalescent COVID-19. The donor label of this sample is uncertain.

The V and J genes are TRBV28 and TRBJ2-1; 10 positions match TRBD2. This CDR3 has 15 residues. The germline V gene has CDR1 MDHEN and CDR2 SYDVKM. V trimming: 8 bases; J trimming: 0 bases; junction bases outside the gene matches: 4. As DNA, the CDR3 is TGTGCCAGCGCGACTAGCGGGCTCTCCTACAATGAGCAGTTCTTC. This sequence encodes CASATSGLSYNEQFF.

The chain combines TRBV30 with TRBJ2-3; 8 nucleotides align to TRBD2. V lost 7 bases to trimming and J lost 8 bases; unmatched junction nucleotides: 11. This CDR3 is built from 13 residues. Germline assignment: CDR1 GTSNPN and CDR2 SVGIG (reference sequence). The CDR3 sequence is CASLSSGSTTQYF. CDR3 DNA sequence: TGTGCCTCTCTATCAAGCGGGAGTACTACGCAGTATTTT.

The V gene is TRBV7-2, the J gene TRBJ2-3; D is possibly TRBD2 (7 bases). Germline CDR1 and CDR2: SGHTA and FQGNSA. Between the trimmed V and J ends, which lost 5 bases and 4 bases, there was a span of 16 bases. This CDR3 has 15 amino acids. The CDR3: CASSTRRGGADTQYF. In DNA form, the CDR3 reads TGTGCCAGCAGCACGAGGAGGGGGGGAGCAGATACGCAGTATTTT.

This clone appeared a single time. V usage is TRBV5-1 and J usage is TRBJ2-3; D gene ambiguous. V lost 4 bases, J lost 4 bases, and 7 bases lay in between. The CDR3 is made up of 12 amino acids. Germline V gene data show CDR1 as SGHRS and CDR2 as YFSETQ. The CDR3 region has the DNA TGCGCCAGCAGCGTAAGCTCAGATACGCAGTATTTT. Its protein product is CASSVSSDTQYF.

This clone was seen at least ten times. The gene calls are TRBV18 and TRBJ2-7; 7 positions agree with TRBD1. Trimming took 3 bases from V and 6 from J; bases not matched to a gene: 20. The CDR3 sequence is 18 residues long. The germline V gene encodes CDR1 KGHSH and CDR2 LQKENI. The CDR3 DNA reads TGTGCCAGCTCACCCCGACCCGCGACAGGGTCAGGCCCGGGCGAGCAGTACTTC. It specifies CASSPRPATGSGPGEQYF. Together with reference TRBV18 and TRBJ2-7, the CDR3 gives the full variable domain: NAGVMQNPRHLVRRRGQEARLRCSPMKGHSHVYWYRQLPEEGLKFMVYLQKENIIDESGMPKERFSAEFPKEGPSILRIQQVVRGDSAAYFCASSPRPATGSGPGEQYFGPGTRLTVT.